This T cell receptor (beta chain) was captured in a study of blood T cell repertoires in COVID-19. Study summary: The United States, Italy and Spain provided the acute and convalescent COVID-19 samples. PBMCs, B-cell-depleted T cells, or T cells provided the cDNA or gDNA that made up the material.

The germline CDR1 and CDR2 sequences are LNHDA and SQIVND (reference sequence). Trimming took 1 base from V and 2 from J; bases not matched to a gene: 8. There are 17 residues in the CDR3. Source study methods: Reference gene primer amplification gave estimated nucleated cell counts. Some clones are missing from TCRdb's copy, which holds only in-frame ones; the method was immunoSEQ multiplex PCR. V and J calls and clone size follow that table, whereas D and trimming were derived from the DNA. The table lists over 150,000 clones, over 60% of them singletons. This TCR was recovered from a man older than 75 with acute or convalescent COVID-19. The rearrangement links TRBV19 to TRBJ2-3, with 8 bases fitting TRBD2. Sequencing input: peripheral blood. CDR3 region: CASSIGRGGLVTDTQYF. The DNA of the CDR3 is TGTGCCAGTAGTATAGGTCGGGGGGGCCTGGTCACAGATACGCAGTATTTT.